The entry below gives a single T cell receptor beta chain sequence along with its context. The sample comes from a study of T cell changes during pregnancy in multiple sclerosis. Here immunoSEQ multiplex PCR was the method, and the copy in TCRdb shows in-frame clones only, minus some. This repertoire shows 40,000 or so clones, 90% found once; its top ten account for more than 8%. V gave up 1 base and J gave up 5 bases, with 14 bases separating them. CDR1 is LNHDA, CDR2 SQIVND, per germline (reference sequence). This CDR3 is 15 amino acids long. This clonotype originated in a female donor with multiple sclerosis, enrolled in a pregnancy study. V gene TRBV19 combines with J gene TRBJ1-1; possibly TRBD1 for D (5 bases). Here the sequenced sample was CD8+ T cells from peripheral blood mononuclear cells, taken in the first trimester of pregnancy. The CDR3: CASSIGSGMGTEAFF. The CDR3 nucleotides read TGTGCCAGTAGTATAGGTTCAGGGATGGGGACTGAAGCTTTCTTT. The variable domain in full, with the rest retrieved from reference TRBV19 and TRBJ1-1, is DGGITQSPKYLFRKEGQNVTLSCEQNLNHDAMYWYRQDPGQGLRLIYYSQIVNDFQKGDIAEGYSVSREKKESFPLTVTSAQKNPTAFYLCASSIGSGMGTEAFFGQGTRLTVV.